This paragraph reports one T cell receptor (beta chain). Its specificity is not known. The sample is drawn from a study of cytomegalovirus exposure and HLA in healthy donors. Findings and caveats of the study: A few CMV-associated chains proved CMV antigen-specific in vitro. A list of roughly 180 TCR beta chains associated with cytomegalovirus was given. The availability of immune exposure information extended only to CMV serostatus. Reported performance of the classifier showed diagnosis of cytomegalovirus status with high specificity and sensitivity.

The study ran its PCR with 60 Vbeta and 13 Jbeta primers. Using immunoSEQ multiplex PCR, the repertoire was profiled, and TCRdb retains in-frame clones only, with some absent. This sample's table reports roughly 200,000 clones. The CDR3 runs to 17 residues. V was clipped by 3 bases and J by 2 bases, with 19 bases between them. Germline V lookup: CDR1 SEHNR, CDR2 FQNEAQ (reference sequence). This TCR came from a girl aged 2 to 9 in good health and CMV-seropositive. The chain uses TRBV7-9 and TRBJ1-1; possible D gene TRBD1, 5 bases. The sequenced sample was PBMCs. CDR3 in amino acids: CASSFSRGGISNTEAFF. In DNA form, the CDR3 reads TGTGCCAGCAGCTTCTCAAGGGGCGGAATCTCAAACACTGAAGCTTTCTTT.